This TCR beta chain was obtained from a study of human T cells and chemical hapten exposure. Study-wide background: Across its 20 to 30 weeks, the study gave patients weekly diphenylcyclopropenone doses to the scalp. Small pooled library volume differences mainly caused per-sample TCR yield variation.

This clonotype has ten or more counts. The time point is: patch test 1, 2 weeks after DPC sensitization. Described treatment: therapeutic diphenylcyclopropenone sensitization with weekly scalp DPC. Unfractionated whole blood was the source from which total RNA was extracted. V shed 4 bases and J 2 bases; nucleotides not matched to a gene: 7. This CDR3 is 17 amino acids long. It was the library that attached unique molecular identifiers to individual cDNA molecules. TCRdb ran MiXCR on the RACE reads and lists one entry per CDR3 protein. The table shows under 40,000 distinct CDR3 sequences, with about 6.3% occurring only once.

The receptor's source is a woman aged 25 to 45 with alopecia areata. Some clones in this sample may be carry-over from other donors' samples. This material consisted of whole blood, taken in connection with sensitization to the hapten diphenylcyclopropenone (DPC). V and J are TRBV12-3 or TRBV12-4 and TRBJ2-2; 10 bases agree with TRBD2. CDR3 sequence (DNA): TGTGCCAGCAGTTACGAAGCGGGGGGGTTTAACACCGGGGAGCTGTTTTTT. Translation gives CASSYEAGGFNTGELFF.